The rows below give T cell receptor beta chains drawn from one sample of a study of CD8 T cells in ankylosing spondylitis. TCRdb ran MiXCR on the 5' RACE reads and lists one entry per CDR3 protein. The repertoire consists of about 250,000 distinct CDR3 sequences, with around 32% occurring once and the leading ten covering roughly 4.2%. The sample was blood, either unsorted or a sorted T cell fraction (not recorded which). The receptors come from a male donor with ankylosing spondylitis or in good health (not recorded which). The CDR3 runs from the conserved cysteine through the conserved F or W. A D gene is named only where the DNA matches it firmly. For some rows the clone size is stated as once, few or many, or as a class when expanded; others skip it.

-,TRBD2,TRBJ2-3,TRBV29-1,CSAGTSVGDTQYF,TGCAGCGCCGGGACTAGCGTTGGAGATACGCAGTATTTT
-,TRBD1,TRBJ2-7,TRBV9,CASSVGDRGSYEQYF,TGTGCCAGCAGCGTAGGGGACAGGGGTTCCTACGAGCAGTACTTC
-,TRBD2,TRBJ2-7,TRBV20-1,CSAGGEGLPTYEQYF,TGCAGTGCTGGCGGGGAGGGACTTCCCACCTACGAGCAGTACTTC
many,TRBD2,TRBJ2-3,TRBV20-1,CSARGSGGADTQYF,TGCAGTGCTAGAGGTAGCGGGGGGGCAGATACGCAGTATTTT
-,TRBD1,TRBJ2-1,TRBV27,CASSSTPGQLYNEQFF,TGTGCCAGCAGTTCGACTCCGGGACAGCTTTACAATGAGCAGTTCTTC
few,TRBD1,TRBJ2-7,TRBV10-2,CASSDRDRASYEQYF,TGCGCCAGCTCGGACCGGGACAGGGCGTCCTACGAGCAGTACTTC
many,TRBD2,TRBJ2-1,TRBV6-1,CASSRGGPYNEQFF,TGTGCCAGCAGTCGGGGGGGGCCCTACAATGAGCAGTTCTTC
-,-,TRBJ2-5,TRBV20-1,CSAPGPRQGLETQYF,TGCAGTGCTCCGGGACCTAGACAAGGCTTAGAGACCCAGTACTTC
-,-,TRBJ2-2,TRBV6-5,CASSYRGLRSGTTGELFF,TGTGCCAGCAGTTACCGGGGCCTCCGATCGGGGACCACCGGGGAGCTGTTTTTT
few,-,TRBJ1-6,TRBV15,CATSTTLRGDSPLHF,TGTGCCACCAGCACCACCTTGCGAGGTGATTCACCCCTCCACTTT
few,TRBD1,TRBJ1-6,TRBV6-1,CASSTNTGGNGDSPLHF,TGTGCCAGCAGTACCAACACAGGGGGCAATGGTGATTCACCCCTCCACTTT